This T cell receptor beta chain is drawn from a study of cytomegalovirus exposure and HLA in healthy donors. Study-level results: Among the CMV-associated chains, three were confirmed in vitro as specific for CMV antigens. TCR beta V- and J-gene trimming, according to a later analysis, was linked to a missense DCLRE1C variant.

Worth noting for this clone: Its cognate antigen is unknown.

Healthy bone marrow donors formed the donor group. Primers: 60 Vbeta forward and 13 Jbeta reverse. The repertoire was sequenced with immunoSEQ multiplex PCR; TCRdb's copy has only in-frame clones and lacks some. The sample has over 95,000 clones; 77% are singletons. In germline, CDR1 is MRHNA, CDR2 SNTAGT. This CDR3 spans 15 amino acids. Losses at the gene ends were 2 bases for V and 1 base for J; bases not matched to a gene: 1. The sequencing sample was made of PBMCs. V gene TRBV6-4 combines with J gene TRBJ2-3; 9 bases fit TRBD2. The origin of this receptor is a man in his forties in good health and CMV-seropositive. The CDR3, as DNA: TGTGCCAGCAGTGACGTAGCGGGGGGCACAGATACGCAGTATTTT. It translates to CASSDVAGGTDTQYF.